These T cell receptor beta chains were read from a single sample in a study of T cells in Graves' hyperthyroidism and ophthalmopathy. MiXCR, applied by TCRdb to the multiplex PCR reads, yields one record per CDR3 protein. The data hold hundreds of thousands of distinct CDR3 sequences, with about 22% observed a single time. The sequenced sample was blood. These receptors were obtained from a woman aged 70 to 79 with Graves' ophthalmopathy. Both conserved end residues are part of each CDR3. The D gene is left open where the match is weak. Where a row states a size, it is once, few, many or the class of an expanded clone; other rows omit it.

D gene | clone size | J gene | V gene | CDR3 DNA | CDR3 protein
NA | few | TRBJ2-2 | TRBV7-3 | TGTGCCAGCAGCCCAAAGGGGCCTGGAGGGACCGGGGAGCTGTTTTTT | CASSPKGPGGTGELFF
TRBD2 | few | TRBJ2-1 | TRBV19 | TGTGCCAGTAGTATCATGGGGACTAGCGGTAACAATGAGCAGTTCTTC | CASSIMGTSGNNEQFF
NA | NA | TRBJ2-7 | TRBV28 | TGTGCCAGCAGCCCCCGGGCCTCGGGCGAGCAGTACTTC | CASSPRASGEQYF
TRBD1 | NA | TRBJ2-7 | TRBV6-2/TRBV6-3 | TGTGCCAGCGGCTCGGGACAGCCTTACGAGCAGTACTTC | CASGSGQPYEQYF
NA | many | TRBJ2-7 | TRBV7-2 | TGTGCCAGCAGCTTAGGGAGCCCCTCCTACGAGCAGTACTTC | CASSLGSPSYEQYF
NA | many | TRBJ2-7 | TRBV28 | TGTGCCAGCAGTTTATTTTATCGATGGGACTCCCTCTACGAGCAGTACTTC | CASSLFYRWDSLYEQYF
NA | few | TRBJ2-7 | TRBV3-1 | TGTGCCAGCAGACTCTCCGGGAGTGACAACTACGAGCAGTACTTC | CASRLSGSDNYEQYF
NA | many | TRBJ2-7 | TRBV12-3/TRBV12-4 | TGTGCCAGCAGTTTCTTTAGCGGATACGAGCAGTACTTC | CASSFFSGYEQYF
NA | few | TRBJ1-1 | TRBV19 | TGTGCCAGTAGTATAGGTATTCTTTCTGAAGCTTTCTTT | CASSIGILSEAFF
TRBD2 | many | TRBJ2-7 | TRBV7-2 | TGTGCCAGCAGCTTAGTTGCTAGCGGGAGCGAGCAGTACTTC | CASSLVASGSEQYF
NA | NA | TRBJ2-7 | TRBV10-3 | TGTGCCATCGGGGGGCACGAGCAGTACTTC | CAIGGHEQYF
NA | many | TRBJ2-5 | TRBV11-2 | TGTGCCAGCAGCTTAGAAGCCTACGGGACCCAGTACTTC | CASSLEAYGTQYF
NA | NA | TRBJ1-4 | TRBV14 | TGTGCCAGCAGCCAAGAGGTCGGAAAACTGCTTTTT | CASSQEVGKLLF
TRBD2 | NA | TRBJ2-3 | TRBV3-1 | TGTGCCAGCAGCCAAGATCTCCTAGCGGGAGATACGCAGTATTTT | CASSQDLLAGDTQYF
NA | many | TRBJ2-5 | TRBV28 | TGTGCCAGCAGTTTATATCAGCGCAGCTACCAAGAGACCCAGTACTTC | CASSLYQRSYQETQYF
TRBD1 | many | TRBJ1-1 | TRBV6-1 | TGTGCCAGCAGTCAGGGGGCATGGAACACTGAAGCTTTCTTT | CASSQGAWNTEAFF
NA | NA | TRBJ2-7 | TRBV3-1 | TGTGCCAGCAGCGTAGGAGGGTTCTCCTACGAGCAGTACTTC | CASSVGGFSYEQYF
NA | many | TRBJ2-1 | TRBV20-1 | TGCAGTGCTTTCGGGAACAATGAGCAGTTCTTC | CSAFGNNEQFF
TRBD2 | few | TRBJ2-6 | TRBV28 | TGTGCCAGCAGGGGGGGGGCTGGGGCCAACGTCCTGACTTTC | CASRGGAGANVLTF
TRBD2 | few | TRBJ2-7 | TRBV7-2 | TGTGCCAGCAGCAGGACTAGCGCCAGGGAGCAGTACTTC | CASSRTSAREQYF
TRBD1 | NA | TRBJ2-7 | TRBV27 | TGTGCCAGCAGTCAAGGGACAGCCTACGAGCAGTACTTC | CASSQGTAYEQYF
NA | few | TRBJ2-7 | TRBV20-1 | TGCAGTGCTGTACACCTACAGAGCTCCTACGAGCAGTACTTC | CSAVHLQSSYEQYF
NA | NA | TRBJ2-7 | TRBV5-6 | TGTGCCAGCAGCAGCGACGACAGGTTCTACGAGCAGTACTTC | CASSSDDRFYEQYF
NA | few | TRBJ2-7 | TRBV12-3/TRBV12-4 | TGTGCCAGCAGTTTCGCAGCAGGGGCGAGGTACGAGCAGTACTTC | CASSFAAGARYEQYF
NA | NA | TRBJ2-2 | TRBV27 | TGTGCCAGCAGACTCGACAGGAGCCCGAACACCGGGGAGCTGTTTTTT | CASRLDRSPNTGELFF
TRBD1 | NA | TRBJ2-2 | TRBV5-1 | TGCGCCAGCAGCTTGGACAGGGGGGACACCGGGGAGCTGTTTTTT | CASSLDRGDTGELFF
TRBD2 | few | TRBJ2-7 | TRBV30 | TGTGCCTGGAGCCTAAGCTTGGCCCTAGCGGGACCCTACGAGCAGTACTTC | CAWSLSLALAGPYEQYF
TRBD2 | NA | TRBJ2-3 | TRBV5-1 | TGCGCCAGCAGCTTGGCCGACGGGAGGGCCACAGATACGCAGTATTTT | CASSLADGRATDTQYF
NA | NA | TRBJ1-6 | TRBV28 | TGTGCCAGCAGTTTGATCGGGGCGGATAATTCACCCCTCCACTTT | CASSLIGADNSPLHF
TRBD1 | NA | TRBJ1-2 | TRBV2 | TGTGCCAGCAGTGAACAGGGACAGGGGTTTGGCTACACCTTC | CASSEQGQGFGYTF
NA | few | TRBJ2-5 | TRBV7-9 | TGTGCCAGCAGCTTAGCGGCCCAAGAGACCCAGTACTTC | CASSLAAQETQYF